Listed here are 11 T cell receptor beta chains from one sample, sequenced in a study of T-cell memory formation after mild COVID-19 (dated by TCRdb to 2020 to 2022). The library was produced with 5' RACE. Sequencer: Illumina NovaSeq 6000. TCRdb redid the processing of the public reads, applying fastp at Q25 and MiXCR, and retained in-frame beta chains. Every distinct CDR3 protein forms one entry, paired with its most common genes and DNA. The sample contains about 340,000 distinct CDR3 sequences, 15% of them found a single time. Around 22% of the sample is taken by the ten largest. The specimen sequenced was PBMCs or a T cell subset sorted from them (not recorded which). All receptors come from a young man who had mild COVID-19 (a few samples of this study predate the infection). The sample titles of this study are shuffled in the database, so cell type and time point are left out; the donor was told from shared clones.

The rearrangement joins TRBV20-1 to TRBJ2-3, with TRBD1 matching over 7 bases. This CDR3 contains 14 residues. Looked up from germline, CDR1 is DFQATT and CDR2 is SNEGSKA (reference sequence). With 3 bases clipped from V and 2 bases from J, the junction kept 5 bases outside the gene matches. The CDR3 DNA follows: TGCAGTGCTAGTTCAGGGGGTGTCACAGATACGCAGTATTTT. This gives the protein CSASSGGVTDTQYF.

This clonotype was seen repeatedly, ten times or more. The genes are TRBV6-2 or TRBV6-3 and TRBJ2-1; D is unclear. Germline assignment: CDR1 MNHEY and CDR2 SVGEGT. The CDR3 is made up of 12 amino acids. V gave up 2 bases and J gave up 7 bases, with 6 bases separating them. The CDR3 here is CASSYTRNEQFF. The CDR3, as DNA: TGTGCCAGCAGTTACACGCGTAATGAGCAGTTCTTC.

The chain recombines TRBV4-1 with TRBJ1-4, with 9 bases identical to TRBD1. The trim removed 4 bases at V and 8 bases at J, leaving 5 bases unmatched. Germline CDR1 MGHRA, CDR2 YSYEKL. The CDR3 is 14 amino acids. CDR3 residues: CASSRITGGEKLFF. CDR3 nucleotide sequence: TGCGCCAGCAGCCGAATAACAGGGGGCGAAAAACTGTTTTTT.

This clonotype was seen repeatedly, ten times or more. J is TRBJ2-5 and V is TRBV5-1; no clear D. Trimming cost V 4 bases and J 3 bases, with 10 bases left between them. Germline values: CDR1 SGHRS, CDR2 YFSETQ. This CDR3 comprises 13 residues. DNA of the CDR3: TGCGCCAGCAGCCCCCCAGAGGAAGAGACCCAGTACTTC. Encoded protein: CASSPPEEETQYF.

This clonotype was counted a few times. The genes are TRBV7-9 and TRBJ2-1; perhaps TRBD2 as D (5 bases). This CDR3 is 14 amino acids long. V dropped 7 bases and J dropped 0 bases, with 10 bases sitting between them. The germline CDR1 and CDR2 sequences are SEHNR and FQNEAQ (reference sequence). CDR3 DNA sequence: TGTGCCAGCACCGGACTGAGCTCCTACAATGAGCAGTTCTTC. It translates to CASTGLSSYNEQFF.

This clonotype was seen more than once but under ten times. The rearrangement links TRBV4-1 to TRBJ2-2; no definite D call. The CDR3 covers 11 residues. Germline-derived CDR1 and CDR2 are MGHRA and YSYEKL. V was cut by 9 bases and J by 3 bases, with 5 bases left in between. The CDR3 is CARTYTGELFF. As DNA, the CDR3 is TGCGCCAGGACTTACACCGGGGAGCTGTTTTTT.

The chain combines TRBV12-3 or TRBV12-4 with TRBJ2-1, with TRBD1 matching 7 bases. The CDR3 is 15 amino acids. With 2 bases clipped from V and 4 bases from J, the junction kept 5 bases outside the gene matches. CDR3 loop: CASSLIGGAYNEQFF. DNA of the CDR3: TGTGCCAGCAGTTTAATAGGGGGCGCATACAATGAGCAGTTCTTC.

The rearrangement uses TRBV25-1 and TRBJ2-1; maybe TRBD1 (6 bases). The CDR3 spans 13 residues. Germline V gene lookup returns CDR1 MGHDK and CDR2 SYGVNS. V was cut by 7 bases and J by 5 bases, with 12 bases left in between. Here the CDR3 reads CASTRAGDNEQFF. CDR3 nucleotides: TGTGCCAGCACCAGGGCAGGGGACAATGAGCAGTTCTTC.

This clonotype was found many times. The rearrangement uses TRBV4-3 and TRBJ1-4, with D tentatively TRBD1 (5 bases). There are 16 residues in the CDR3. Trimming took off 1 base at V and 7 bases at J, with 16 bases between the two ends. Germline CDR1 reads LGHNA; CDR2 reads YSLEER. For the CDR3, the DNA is TGCGCCAGCAGCCAAGTTGGGGGAGGACTGATTGAAAAACTGTTTTTT. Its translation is CASSQVGGGLIEKLFF.

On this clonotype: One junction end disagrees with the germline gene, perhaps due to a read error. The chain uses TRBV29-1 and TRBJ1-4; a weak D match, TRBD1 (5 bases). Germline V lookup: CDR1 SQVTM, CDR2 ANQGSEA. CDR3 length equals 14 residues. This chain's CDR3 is CSAQPTVTSEKLFF. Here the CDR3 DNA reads TGCAGCGCACAACCGACAGTCACTAGTGAAAAACTGTTTTTT.

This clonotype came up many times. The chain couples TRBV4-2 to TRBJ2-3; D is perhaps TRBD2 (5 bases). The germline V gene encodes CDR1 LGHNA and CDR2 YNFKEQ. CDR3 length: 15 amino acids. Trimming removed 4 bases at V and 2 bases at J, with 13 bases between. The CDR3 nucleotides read TGTGCCAGCAGCCGCGAACAGAGGGACACAGATACGCAGTATTTT. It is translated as CASSREQRDTDTQYF.